This TCR beta chain is drawn from a study of Ad26.COV2.S vaccination and SARS-CoV-2 variants. This CDR3 contains 14 residues. Germline values: CDR1 SGHKS, CDR2 YYEKEE (reference sequence). V was cut by 6 bases and J by 0 bases, with 12 bases left in between. Treatment: some 20 received Ad26.COV2.S at low or high dose, single or two shots; about 5 received placebo; per-sample allocation not given. On day 63 after the first injection, vaccine and placebo recipients gave samples. An Ad26 vector expressing Wuhan-strain SARS-CoV-2 spike constituted the vaccine. Data came from immunoSEQ multiplex PCR; TCRdb stores just in-frame clones and leaves some out. Among 200,000 to 250,000 clones listed, roughly 90% were seen once.

The sample consisted of peripheral blood, taken in a trial of Ad26.COV2.S vaccine versus placebo. The chain is built from TRBV5-5 and TRBJ1-1; D is possibly TRBD1 (6 bases). The clonotype originates from a person between 18 and 60 years old who received the Ad26.COV2.S COVID-19 vaccine or a placebo. CDR3 coding DNA: TGTGCCAGCAACCCCGGGACACTGAACACTGAAGCTTTCTTT. As protein: CASNPGTLNTEAFF.